This T cell receptor (beta chain) was identified during a study of shared clonotypes between healthy human individuals. Worth noting for this clone: Its antigen is as yet unknown.

Study outcomes and limitations: Only blood samples were collected, and tissue repertoires likely differ.

Germline lookup yields CDR1 SGHNT and CDR2 YYREEE (reference sequence). The CDR3 extends over 16 amino acids. V dropped 1 base and J dropped 3; count of bases not matched to a gene: 6. Adults of Caucasian background living in Nashville, Tennessee made up all donors. For every subset, genomic DNA was evenly distributed across several immunoSEQ plates. In the original workflow: In the immunoSEQ data, sequences were junction-only and lacked quality scores, so filtering differed. Libraries were prepared by immunoSEQ multiplex PCR; TCRdb keeps only in-frame clonotypes and omits some of them. Clonal size and the V and J genes are those of that table, whereas D and trimming came from the DNA. The sample records more than 900,000 clones, about four fifths being singletons.

The specimen sequenced was memory CD4+ T cells from PBMCs. Subset specified: CD45RA-negative fraction. This clonotype was obtained from a man aged 18 to 30 in good health. Some clones in this sample may be carry-over from other donors' samples. This rearrangement joins TRBV5-4 to TRBJ2-7; TRBD2 matches at 11 bases. The chain's CDR3 is CASSLSSGRAVYEQYF. For the CDR3, the DNA is TGTGCCAGCAGCTTGAGTAGCGGGAGGGCGGTCTACGAGCAGTACTTC. The variable domain in full, with the rest retrieved from reference TRBV5-4 and TRBJ2-7, is ETGVTQSPTHLIKTRGQQVTLRCSSQSGHNTVSWYQQALGQGPQFIFQYYREEENGRGNFPPRFSGLQFPNYSSELNVNALELDDSALYLCASSLSSGRAVYEQYFGPGTRLTVT.